The rows below give T cell receptor beta chains drawn from one sample of a study of T cell responses to AZD1222 COVID-19 vaccine. Measured with immunoSEQ multiplex PCR; TCRdb has only the in-frame clones, and not every one. This table holds approximately 80,000 clones, 75% to 95% found once. The starting material was peripheral blood, obtained 28 days after the second AZD1222 dose. These TCRs come from an adult who received the AZD1222 COVID-19 vaccine. Each CDR3 is given with its conserved first and last residue. The D gene is left open where the match is weak. Clone size appears in some rows only: once, few, many, or a class for an expanded clone.

clone_size,d_call,v_call,j_call,cdr3_aa,cdr3_nt
few,-,TRBV6-5,TRBJ1-1,CASTLSGNTEAFF,TGTGCCAGCACCCTCAGTGGGAACACTGAAGCTTTCTTT
-,-,TRBV11-2,TRBJ1-1,CASSLADGLQKAFF,TGTGCCAGCAGCTTAGCCGACGGGTTGCAGAAAGCTTTCTTT
-,TRBD2,TRBV9,TRBJ2-1,CASSVVLAGVGEQFF,TGTGCCAGCAGCGTAGTTCTAGCGGGAGTCGGTGAGCAGTTCTTC
-,-,TRBV6-2/TRBV6-3,TRBJ2-4,CASSYSMEGSNIQYF,TGTGCCAGCAGTTACTCGATGGAAGGGTCGAACATTCAGTACTTC
-,-,TRBV28,TRBJ1-2,CASRHPSGDLRGGYTF,TGTGCCAGCAGGCATCCTTCTGGGGATCTAAGAGGGGGCTACACCTTC
-,-,TRBV28,TRBJ1-1,CASSHGVNTEAFF,TGTGCCAGCAGCCATGGGGTAAACACTGAAGCTTTCTTT
-,-,TRBV6-5,TRBJ1-1,CASTRQARTEAFF,TGTGCCAGCACCCGCCAGGCTCGCACTGAAGCTTTCTTT
once,-,TRBV6-5,TRBJ2-7,CATRAVEQYF,TGTGCGACCAGGGCAGTCGAGCAGTACTTC
-,-,TRBV20-1,TRBJ1-1,CSARGYTEAFF,TGCAGTGCTAGAGGGTACACTGAAGCTTTCTTT
-,TRBD2,TRBV7-2,TRBJ2-1,CASSNQAGLTSNEQFF,TGTGCCAGCAGCAACCAAGCGGGACTTACTAGCAATGAGCAGTTCTTC
-,-,TRBV9,TRBJ1-1,CASSRHTNTEAFF,TGTGCCAGCAGCAGACACACCAACACTGAAGCTTTCTTT
-,TRBD1,TRBV5-1,TRBJ1-3,CASSLQGLNGNTIYF,TGCGCCAGCAGCTTACAGGGGCTTAACGGAAACACCATATATTTT
once,TRBD1,TRBV5-6,TRBJ2-5,CASLVGGQGYQETQYF,TGTGCCAGCCTAGTTGGGGGACAGGGGTACCAAGAGACCCAGTACTTC
-,TRBD2,TRBV5-1,TRBJ2-1,CASSFSGRVNEQFF,TGCGCCAGCAGCTTTAGCGGGAGGGTCAATGAGCAGTTCTTC
-,-,TRBV30,TRBJ1-5,CAWTPANGHQPQHF,TGTGCCTGGACTCCGGCCAACGGGCATCAGCCCCAGCATTTT
-,-,TRBV6-1,TRBJ2-1,CASSEGLGVGSYNEQFF,TGTGCCAGCAGTGAAGGGTTGGGGGTTGGCTCCTACAATGAGCAGTTCTTC
-,-,TRBV4-1,TRBJ2-3,CASSQGRLTSTDTQYF,TGCGCCAGCAGCCAAGGCCGACTGACTAGCACAGATACGCAGTATTTT
once,TRBD2,TRBV9,TRBJ2-1,CASSVLTSGHNEQFF,TGTGCCAGCAGCGTACTCACTAGCGGACACAATGAGCAGTTCTTC